This T cell receptor beta chain was identified during a study of breast tumors, draining lymph nodes, adjacent tissues. Axillary draining lymph nodes of breast cancer patients supplied the node samples. In TCRdb, the multiplex PCR reads were re-called with MiXCR into one record per CDR3 protein. The top ten hold about 3.8% of the sample, which has some 170,000 distinct CDR3 sequences, about 34% seen once. The CDR3 length is 15 residues. Germline trimming cut 5 bases from V and 4 bases from J; bases unmatched to any gene: 9. CDR1 SGHRS and CDR2 YFSETQ come from the germline V gene. This clonotype was detected ten times or more.

The rearrangement joins TRBV5-1 to TRBJ2-3; 8 bases map to TRBD2. Input material: axillary lymph node tissue. The clonotype originates from a female donor with breast cancer. Some clones in this sample may be carry-over from other donors' samples. CDR3 nucleotide sequence: TGCGCCAGCAGGGGCCGGGGGGGCCCGTCAGATACGCAGTATTTT. Translated: CASRGRGGPSDTQYF.